What follows are 10 T cell receptor beta chains derived from one specimen sequenced in a study of OX40 agonist ivuxolimab in advanced cancers. Data came from immunoSEQ multiplex PCR; TCRdb stores just in-frame clones and leaves some out. Of fewer than 100,000 clones in the sample, around four fifths were seen once. The sequences come from CD4+ or CD8+ T cells sorted from blood, collected in a trial of the OX40 agonist ivuxolimab. These receptors were obtained from an adult with an advanced solid tumor such as melanoma, head and neck, liver or kidney cancer.

This chain connects TRBV7-8 to TRBJ2-3; TRBD1 might be the D (6 bases). The V end was cut by 7 bases, the J end by 4 bases, with 21 bases between. CDR3 length: 16 residues. Per the germline V gene, CDR1 is SGHVS and CDR2 is FQNEAQ. The CDR3, as DNA: TGTGCCAGCAAATTTCTCAGGGGCCGGGTTGCAGATACGCAGTATTTT. Amino acids: CASKFLRGRVADTQYF.

This clone was observed once. The chain recombines TRBV7-9 with TRBJ1-1, with TRBD1 matching over 11 bases. From germline, CDR1 is SEHNR and CDR2 FQNEAQ (reference sequence). This CDR3 is built from 15 residues. Losses at the gene ends were 1 base for V and 4 bases for J; bases not matched to a gene: 2. CDR3 DNA sequence: TGTGCCAGCAGCTTAGGGGACAGGGGGGGCACTGAAGCTTTCTTT. This encodes CASSLGDRGGTEAFF.

The chain is built from TRBV7-2 and TRBJ1-2; perhaps TRBD1 as D (6 bases). Looked up from germline, CDR1 is SGHTA and CDR2 is FQGNSA. V was pared by 5 bases and J by 2 bases, with 15 bases between. CDR3 size: 15 residues. The CDR3 spells CASSNLPGHNYGYTF. CDR3 sequence (DNA): TGTGCCAGCAGCAACCTTCCGGGACACAACTATGGCTACACCTTC.

The rearrangement uses TRBV19 and TRBJ1-2; D not resolved. In germline, CDR1 is LNHDA, CDR2 SQIVND (reference sequence). The CDR3 runs to 12 residues. Trimming removed 3 bases at V and 8 bases at J, with 10 bases between. CDR3 nucleotides: TGTGCCAGTAGTATCGACATGCGGGGCTACACCTTC. This gives the protein CASSIDMRGYTF.

This sequence joins TRBV7-2 and TRBJ2-3, with TRBD2 matching over 13 bases. The V segment lost 3 bases and the J segment 0 bases; nucleotides outside the gene matches: 6. This CDR3 contains 18 residues. Germline V gene sequence: CDR1 SGHTA, CDR2 FQGNSA. DNA for the CDR3: TGTGCCAGCAGCTTTTGGACTAGCGGGAGAGCTAGCACAGATACGCAGTATTTT. Translating it yields CASSFWTSGRASTDTQYF.

This CDR3 reads CASSEGRGEQYF. In DNA form, the CDR3 reads TGTGCCAGCAGTGAGGGGCGGGGCGAGCAGTACTTC. This chain links TRBV2 with TRBJ2-7, with D maybe TRBD2 (6 bases). The germline CDR1 and CDR2 sequences are SNHLY and FYNNEI. The CDR3 contains 12 residues. V was clipped by 3 bases and J by 6 bases, with 9 bases between them.

This chain uses TRBV28 with TRBJ2-7, with 7 bases fitting TRBD2. Germline CDR1 MDHEN, CDR2 SYDVKM. The CDR3 length is 14 residues. V shed 1 base, J shed 6 bases, and the junction held 6 bases outside the gene matches. CDR3 in DNA: TGTGCCAGCAGTTTATACCAGCGGGGCCGCGAGCAGTACTTC. Translated: CASSLYQRGREQYF.

This clone was recorded at least ten times. The CDR3 loop is CASSRTVNGYTF. In DNA, the CDR3 is TGTGCCAGCAGTCGGACAGTGAATGGCTACACCTTC. The V call is TRBV25-1, the J call TRBJ1-2; D perhaps matches TRBD1 (6 bases). The length of the CDR3 is 12 residues. The V gene's germline CDR1 is MGHDK and CDR2 SYGVNS. V dropped 5 bases and J dropped 6 bases, with 10 bases sitting between them.

The gene calls are TRBV5-1 and TRBJ2-6; D is unclear. Germline assignment: CDR1 SGHRS and CDR2 YFSETQ. This CDR3 contains 17 residues. Between the trimmed V and J ends, which lost 2 bases and 0 bases, there was a span of 12 bases. CDR3 DNA sequence: TGCGCCAGCAGCTTAGGGATTACGTACTCTGGGGCCAACGTCCTGACTTTC. Encoded protein: CASSLGITYSGANVLTF.

The gene calls are TRBV5-4 and TRBJ2-5, with TRBD2 identical over 7 bases. There are 14 residues in the CDR3. Trimming removed 4 bases from V and 1 base from J; junction bases left unmatched: 4. Germline CDR1 and CDR2: SGHNT and YYREEE (reference sequence). CDR3 protein: CASSRGTIQETQYF. CDR3 in DNA: TGTGCCAGCAGCCGAGGGACTATCCAAGAGACCCAGTACTTC.